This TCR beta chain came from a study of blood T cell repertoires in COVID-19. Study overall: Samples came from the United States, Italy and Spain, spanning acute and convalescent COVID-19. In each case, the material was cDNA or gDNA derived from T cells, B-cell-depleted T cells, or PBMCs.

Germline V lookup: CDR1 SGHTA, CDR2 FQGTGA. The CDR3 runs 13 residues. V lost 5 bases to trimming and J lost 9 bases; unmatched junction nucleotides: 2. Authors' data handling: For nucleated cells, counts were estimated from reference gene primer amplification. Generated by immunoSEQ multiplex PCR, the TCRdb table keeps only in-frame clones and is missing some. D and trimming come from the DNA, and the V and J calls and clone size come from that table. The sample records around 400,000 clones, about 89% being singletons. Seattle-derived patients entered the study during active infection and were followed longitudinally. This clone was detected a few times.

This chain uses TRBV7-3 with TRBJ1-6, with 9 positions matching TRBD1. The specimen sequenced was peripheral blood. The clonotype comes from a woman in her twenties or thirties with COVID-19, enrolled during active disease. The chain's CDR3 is CASSTGQGSPLHF. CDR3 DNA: TGTGCCAGCAGCACGGGACAGGGTTCACCCCTCCACTTT. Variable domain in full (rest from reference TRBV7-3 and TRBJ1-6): GAGVSQTPSNKVTEKGKYVELRCDPISGHTALYWYRQSLGQGPEFLIYFQGTGAADDSGLPNDRFFAVRPEGSVSTLKIQRTERGDSAVYLCASSTGQGSPLHFGNGTRLTVT.